The rows below give T cell receptor beta chains drawn from one sample of a study of blood T cell repertoires in COVID-19. Repertoires were generated with immunoSEQ multiplex PCR, while TCRdb's copy carries only in-frame clones and drops some. The sample shows some 220,000 clones, almost 85% of them seen only once. The source material was peripheral blood. The receptors were sampled from a man in his fifties with acute or convalescent COVID-19. Both conserved end residues are part of each CDR3. D genes are given only for firm matches. Some rows mark clone size as missing; the rest say once, few, many or name a class of expanded clone.

V gene	J gene	clone size	D gene	CDR3 protein	CDR3 DNA
TRBV6-1	TRBJ2-4	once	TRBD2	CASSATGTSGSQQVIQYF	TGTGCCAGCAGTGCGACTGGGACTAGCGGGAGTCAGCAAGTCATTCAGTACTTC
TRBV5-1	TRBJ1-6	NA	NA	CASRTPNSPLHF	TGCGCCAGCAGAACACCTAATTCACCCCTCCACTTT
TRBV5-1	TRBJ1-2	NA	TRBD1	CASSPFDRADGYTF	TGCGCCAGCAGCCCATTCGACAGGGCGGATGGCTACACCTTC
TRBV21-1	TRBJ2-2	NA	NA	CASSTPRQGADGELFF	TGTGCCAGCAGCACCCCGCGGCAGGGGGCCGACGGGGAGCTGTTTTTT
TRBV29-1	TRBJ2-1	NA	TRBD2	CSVVTSGPYNEQFF	TGCAGCGTAGTAACTAGCGGACCTTACAATGAGCAGTTCTTC
TRBV3-1/TRBV3-2	TRBJ2-7	NA	NA	CASSQLWGPDYEQYF	TGTGCCAGCAGCCAATTATGGGGCCCAGATTACGAGCAGTACTTC
TRBV3-1/TRBV3-2	TRBJ2-1	NA	TRBD2	CASSQKGTSGDEQFF	TGTGCCAGCAGCCAAAAAGGGACTAGCGGCGATGAGCAGTTCTTC
TRBV3-1/TRBV3-2	TRBJ1-5	NA	NA	CASSPLSSNQPQHF	TGTGCCAGCAGCCCTCTTTCCAGCAATCAGCCCCAGCATTTT
TRBV5-1	TRBJ2-6	NA	TRBD2	CASSLVGGVPGANVLTF	TGCGCCAGCAGCTTGGTGGGAGGGGTCCCCGGGGCCAACGTCCTGACTTTC
TRBV7-9	TRBJ2-7	NA	TRBD1	CASSSDRDRTYEQYF	TGTGCCAGCAGCTCGGACCGGGACAGAACCTACGAGCAGTACTTC
TRBV6-2/TRBV6-3	TRBJ2-2	many	NA	CASSYSIQGTGELFF	TGTGCCAGCAGTTACAGTATCCAGGGCACCGGGGAGCTGTTTTTT
TRBV11-1	TRBJ2-7	NA	TRBD1	CASNVGQGPYEQYF	TGTGCCAGCAACGTTGGACAGGGACCCTACGAGCAGTACTTC
TRBV25-1	TRBJ1-2	NA	TRBD1	CASSRQGANGYTF	TGTGCCAGCAGTAGACAGGGGGCGAATGGCTACACCTTC
TRBV6-5	TRBJ1-2	NA	TRBD1	CASRAGQLGGYTF	TGTGCCAGCAGGGCGGGACAGTTGGGCGGCTACACCTTC
TRBV7-3	TRBJ2-2	NA	TRBD2	CASSPRLATGELFF	TGTGCCAGCAGCCCAAGACTAGCGACCGGGGAGCTGTTTTTT
TRBV6-5	TRBJ1-1	NA	NA	CASSYSIGAPNTEAFF	TGTGCCAGCAGTTACTCGATAGGGGCGCCGAACACTGAAGCTTTCTTT
TRBV9	TRBJ1-2	NA	TRBD1	CASSGQGRNYGYTF	TGTGCCAGCAGCGGACAGGGGAGGAACTATGGCTACACCTTC
TRBV9	TRBJ2-7	NA	NA	CASSGANYEQYF	TGTGCCAGCAGTGGGGCGAACTACGAGCAGTACTTC
TRBV14	TRBJ2-1	NA	TRBD2	CASSSRGEGRTSGKSYNEQFF	TGTGCCAGCAGCAGTCGAGGAGAGGGACGGACTAGCGGGAAATCCTACAATGAGCAGTTCTTC